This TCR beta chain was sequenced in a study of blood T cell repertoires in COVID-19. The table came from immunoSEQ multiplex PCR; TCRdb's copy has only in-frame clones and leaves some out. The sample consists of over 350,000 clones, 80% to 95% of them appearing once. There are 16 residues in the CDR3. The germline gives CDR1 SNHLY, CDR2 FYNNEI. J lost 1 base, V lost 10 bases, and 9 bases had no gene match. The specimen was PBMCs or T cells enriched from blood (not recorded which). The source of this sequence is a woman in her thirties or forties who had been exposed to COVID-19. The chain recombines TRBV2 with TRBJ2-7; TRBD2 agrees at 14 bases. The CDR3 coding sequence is TGTGCCACCCTCGGACTAGCGGGGGGCCTATCCTACGAGCAGTACTTC. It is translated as CATLGLAGGLSYEQYF.